A single sample gave rise to the 17 T cell receptor beta chains below, sequenced in a study of shared clonotypes between healthy human individuals. Profiling relied on immunoSEQ multiplex PCR, and the TCRdb table lists in-frame clones only, not all of them. The sample has about 110,000 clones, about 63% seen once; the top ten hold about 25%. The sequenced sample was memory CD8+ T cells sorted from blood. Subset given: CD45RO+ cells pooled with CCR7-negative TemRA cells. Receptor source: a young woman in good health.

The V call is TRBV7-8, the J call TRBJ1-3; D is uncertain. The CDR3 is made up of 14 amino acids. Trimming stripped 5 bases from V and 4 bases from J, with 12 bases between. CDR1 is SGHVS, CDR2 FQNEAQ, per germline. This chain's CDR3 is CASSRTTEGNTIYF. CDR3 DNA: TGTGCCAGCAGCCGGACGACCGAGGGAAACACCATATATTTT.

The chain carries TRBV6-5 and TRBJ1-1; D gene ambiguous. V dropped 2 bases and J dropped 4 bases, with 11 bases sitting between them. The CDR3 is made up of 14 amino acids. Germline-derived CDR1 and CDR2 are MNHEY and SVGAGI. The CDR3 reads CASSYRSEPTEAFF. The CDR3 DNA reads as TGTGCCAGCAGTTACCGAAGCGAGCCCACTGAAGCTTTCTTT.

The chain is built from TRBV6-4 and TRBJ2-4; no firm D call. Per the germline V gene, CDR1 is MRHNA and CDR2 is SNTAGT. The ends were cut back, 3 bases at V and 0 bases at J, with 9 bases in the middle. The CDR3 extends over 15 amino acids. The CDR3 nucleotides are TGTGCCAGCAGTGAGGAACCGACAGCCAAAAACATTCAGTACTTC. Translation gives CASSEEPTAKNIQYF.

V and J are TRBV6-4 and TRBJ1-2, with 9 bases aligning to TRBD1. V gave up 6 bases and J gave up 4 bases; unmatched junction bases: 6. The germline gives CDR1 MRHNA, CDR2 SNTAGT. The CDR3 covers 14 residues. The DNA of the CDR3 is TGTGCCAGCAGCGCTTCGACAGGGGGCTATGGCTACACCTTC. This translates into CASSASTGGYGYTF.

The V call is TRBV7-9, the J call TRBJ2-7; D unclear. This CDR3 has 12 amino acids. CDR1 and CDR2 from the germline V gene are SEHNR and FQNEAQ (reference sequence). The V end was cut by 5 bases, the J end by 2 bases, with 7 bases between. In DNA form, the CDR3 reads TGTGCCAGCAGCCCGGCGACCTACGAGCAGTACTTC. Its protein product is CASSPATYEQYF.

This clone has just one count. CDR3 bases: TGTGCCAGCAGTACGAGGACCTGGGGCACAGATACGCAGTATTTT. Translation gives CASSTRTWGTDTQYF. The chain employs TRBV27 and TRBJ2-3; D not certain. Germline V lookup: CDR1 MNHEY, CDR2 SMNVEV (reference sequence). V was cut by 5 bases and J by 1 base, with 13 bases left in between. The CDR3 runs to 15 residues.

The V and J genes are TRBV2 and TRBJ1-2; TRBD1 aligns across 9 bases. The V and J ends lost 4 bases and 3 bases, in that order; junction bases with no gene match: 3. The germline V gene has CDR1 SNHLY and CDR2 FYNNEI. This CDR3 has 14 residues. The CDR3 region is CASSAQGADYGYTF. The CDR3 DNA sequence: TGTGCCAGCAGTGCACAGGGGGCGGACTATGGCTACACCTTC.

V gene TRBV6-1 combines with J gene TRBJ1-2; D is possibly TRBD1 (6 bases). This CDR3 region has 15 residues. Trimming pared 1 base from V and 7 bases from J, leaving 16 bases between. Germline V gene data show CDR1 as MNHNS and CDR2 as SASEGT. The DNA for the CDR3 is TGTGCCAGCAGTGAAGGTGCGGGGGAAGGGGGTGGCTACACCTTC. Translated, it gives CASSEGAGEGGGYTF.

This clone was counted a single time. At the DNA level, this CDR3 is encoded by other sequences in the same sample as well. J is TRBJ2-1 and V is TRBV5-1; D unresolved. Germline CDR1 and CDR2: SGHRS and YFSETQ. This CDR3 has 15 residues. V was trimmed by 1 base and J by 0 bases, leaving 8 bases between them. CDR3 sequence (DNA): TGCGCCAGCAGCTTGAGCTCAGGCTCCTACAATGAGCAGTTCTTC. Its translation: CASSLSSGSYNEQFF.

The chain has TRBV6-6 and TRBJ2-2, with a possible D match to TRBD2 (6 bases). The CDR3 has 14 residues. V dropped 2 bases and J dropped 8 bases, with 12 bases sitting between them. The germline CDR1 and CDR2 sequences are MNHNY and SVGAGI (reference sequence). In nucleotides, the CDR3 is TGTGCCAGCAGTTACGGCGGGACTCCGGGGGAGCTGTTTTTT. Translation gives CASSYGGTPGELFF.

The chain employs TRBV27 and TRBJ2-7; D uncertain. V lost 8 bases and J 6 bases, leaving 14 bases between the germline ends. CDR3 length: 12 amino acids. Germline V CDR1 and CDR2: MNHEY, SMNVEV (reference sequence). CDR3 bases: TGTGCCAGCGAAGTATATCCCTTCGAGCAGTACTTC. It encodes CASEVYPFEQYF.

The V and J genes are TRBV27 and TRBJ1-1, with D perhaps TRBD1 (5 bases). The V end was cut by 5 bases, the J end by 0 bases, with 16 bases between. Germline lookup yields CDR1 MNHEY and CDR2 SMNVEV (reference sequence). The CDR3 is 16 amino acids. The CDR3 sequence is CASSAIRTLMNTEAFF. In DNA, the CDR3 is TGTGCCAGCAGTGCCATTCGGACACTCATGAACACTGAAGCTTTCTTT.

The chain carries TRBV11-2 and TRBJ1-5; 7 nucleotides agree with TRBD1. CDR3 size: 13 residues. Germline trimming cut 2 bases from V and 15 bases from J; bases unmatched to any gene: 10. Germline CDR1 reads SGHAT; CDR2 reads FQNNGV. The CDR3 DNA follows: TGTGCCAGCAGCTTACAAAGGGACAGAGAGTTGCATTTT. Its protein is CASSLQRDRELHF.

The rearrangement links TRBV6-1 to TRBJ1-5, with D tentatively TRBD1 (6 bases). This CDR3 is built from 13 residues. Trimming took 8 bases from V and 0 from J, leaving 8 bases between them. Germline V gives CDR1 MNHNS, CDR2 SASEGT. The CDR3 sequence: CASQGYSNQPQHF. The CDR3 nucleotides read TGTGCCAGCCAGGGGTATAGCAATCAGCCCCAGCATTTT.

The chain is built from TRBV30 and TRBJ2-5; no clear D gene. The J call may be wrong; the DNA end is better matched by TRBJ2-7. Per germline, CDR1 GTSNPN and CDR2 SVGIG (reference sequence). The CDR3 loop spans 13 amino acids. The CDR3 bases are TGTGCCTGGGGGTCTTCCCCGGCGAACGAGCAGTACTTC. Its translation is CAWGSSPANEQYF.

V usage is TRBV2 and J usage is TRBJ2-7; D is perhaps TRBD1 or TRBD2 (6 bases each). Germline V gives CDR1 SNHLY, CDR2 FYNNEI. CDR3 length: 15 residues. Trimming cost V 3 bases and J 7 bases, with 19 bases left between them. Here the CDR3 DNA reads TGTGCCAGCAGTGATGGGGGCCCTAGGAGGGAGGAGCAGTACTTC. Translating gives CASSDGGPRREEQYF.

This chain connects TRBV7-2 to TRBJ2-2; 11 positions agree with TRBD2. The ends lost 2 bases at V and 7 bases at J; junction bases unmatched: 3. CDR1 is SGHTA, CDR2 FQGNSA, per germline. The CDR3 consists of 15 residues. The CDR3 reads CASSLLSGRGGELFF. For the CDR3, the DNA is TGTGCCAGCAGCTTACTTAGCGGGAGGGGCGGGGAGCTGTTTTTT.